This T cell receptor (beta chain) was recorded in a study of tumor and adjacent non-tumor tissue in lung cancer. RNA was extracted from bulk tissue without any cell sorting. This CDR3 region has 15 residues. Germline V lookup: CDR1 SGHAT, CDR2 FQNNGV. The V gene end was trimmed by 4 bases and the J gene end by 4 bases; junction bases not matched to a gene: 5. TCRbeta libraries were built with three rounds of nested PCR, modified from ARM-PCR. TCRdb re-analysed the multiplex PCR reads in MiXCR, keeping a single row per CDR3 protein. The sample carries approximately 110,000 distinct CDR3 sequences, 75% recorded once. This clonotype was seen at least ten times.

Material: lung tumor tissue. This chain joins TRBV11-2 and TRBJ2-4; TRBD2 agrees at 9 bases. This TCR derives from a woman aged 60-70 years with non-small cell lung cancer. CDR3 loop: CASSSRTSGKNIQYF. The CDR3 DNA sequence: TGTGCCAGCAGCTCCCGAACTAGCGGGAAAAACATTCAGTACTTC.